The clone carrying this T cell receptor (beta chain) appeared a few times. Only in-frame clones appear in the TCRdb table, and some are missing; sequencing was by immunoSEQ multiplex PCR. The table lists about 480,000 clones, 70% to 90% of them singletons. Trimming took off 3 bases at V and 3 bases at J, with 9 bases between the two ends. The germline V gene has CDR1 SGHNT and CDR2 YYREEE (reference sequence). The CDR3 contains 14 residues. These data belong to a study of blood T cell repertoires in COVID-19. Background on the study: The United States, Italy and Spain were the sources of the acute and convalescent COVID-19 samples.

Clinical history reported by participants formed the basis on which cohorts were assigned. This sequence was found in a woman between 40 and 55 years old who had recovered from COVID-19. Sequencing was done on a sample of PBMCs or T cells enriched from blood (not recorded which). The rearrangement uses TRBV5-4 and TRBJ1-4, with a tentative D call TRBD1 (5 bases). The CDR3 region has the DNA TGTGCCAGCAGCTCGGAGGGGCCTAATGAAAAACTGTTTTTT. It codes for CASSSEGPNEKLFF.